The 7 T cell receptor beta chains reported below all come from one sample, sequenced in a study of blood T cell repertoires in COVID-19. Sequencing used immunoSEQ multiplex PCR; TCRdb keeps in-frame clones, though not all of them. The sample shows fewer than 400,000 clones, around 84% of them seen only once. The specimen sequenced was PBMCs or T cells enriched from blood (not recorded which). The receptors derive from a woman aged 25 to 45 who had been exposed to COVID-19.

This clone was seen a few times. The V call is TRBV27, the J call TRBJ2-7, with 8 bases that match TRBD2. This CDR3 region has 15 residues. Germline CDR1 is MNHEY and CDR2 is SMNVEV (reference sequence). The V gene end was trimmed by 1 base and the J gene end by 4 bases; junction bases not matched to a gene: 6. The CDR3 DNA reads TGTGCCAGCAGTTTATATAGCGGGGTTTGGTACGAGCAGTACTTC. This encodes CASSLYSGVWYEQYF.

The gene calls are TRBV7-2 and TRBJ2-1, with D possibly TRBD2 on 5 matching bases. This CDR3 comprises 15 residues. V lost 6 bases and J lost 0, with 12 bases in between. Germline assignment: CDR1 SGHTA and CDR2 FQGNSA. This chain's CDR3 is CASRAARVSYNEQFF. The CDR3 DNA sequence: TGTGCCAGCAGGGCGGCGCGGGTCTCCTACAATGAGCAGTTCTTC. Full variable domain (missing parts from reference TRBV7-2 and TRBJ2-1): GAGVSQSPSNKVTEKGKDVELRCDPISGHTALYWYRQSLGQGLEFLIYFQGNSAPDKSGLPSDRFSAERTGGSVSTLTIQRTQQEDSAVYLCASRAARVSYNEQFFGPGTRLTVL.

This clone was counted only a few times. The chain uses TRBV5-4 and TRBJ2-7; 9 nucleotides align to TRBD1. Per germline, CDR1 SGHNT and CDR2 YYREEE (reference sequence). V shed 4 bases, J shed 3 bases, and the junction held 2 bases outside the gene matches. This CDR3 spans 13 amino acids. CDR3 region: CASSRDRVYEQYF. The CDR3 coding sequence is TGTGCCAGCAGCCGGGACAGGGTCTACGAGCAGTACTTC.

This sequence joins TRBV5-4 and TRBJ2-7, with 7 nucleotides matching TRBD1. The J segment lost 1 base and the V segment lost 3 bases, leaving 7 bases of the junction unmatched. Germline V gene data show CDR1 as SGHNT and CDR2 as YYREEE (reference sequence). The length of the CDR3 is 15 residues. The CDR3: CASSSGQLQSYEQYF. In DNA form, the CDR3 reads TGTGCCAGCAGCTCGGGACAGCTTCAATCCTACGAGCAGTACTTC.

The chain couples TRBV6-2 or TRBV6-3 to TRBJ1-2, with 7 bases matching TRBD1. The CDR3 extends over 19 amino acids. Germline CDR1 is MNHEY and CDR2 is SVGEGT. V lost 0 bases, J lost 0 bases, and 13 bases stayed unmatched. The CDR3 reads CASSYSAIGTDPTNYGYTF. CDR3 DNA sequence: TGTGCCAGCAGTTACTCTGCTATCGGGACAGATCCCACTAACTATGGCTACACCTTC.

The rearrangement links TRBV6-5 to TRBJ1-4; TRBD1 matches at 9 bases. J lost 8 bases, V lost 4 bases, and 11 bases had no gene match. Germline CDR1 is MNHEY and CDR2 is SVGAGI. The CDR3 runs 16 residues. The CDR3 bases are TGTGCCAGCAGTTCGATAACAGGGGGCGCACGGGAAAAACTGTTTTTT. It codes for CASSSITGGAREKLFF.

In regard to this clone: The same CDR3 can be traced to other DNA sequences in this sample. The chain employs TRBV2 and TRBJ1-4; D uncertain. Per the germline V gene, CDR1 is SNHLY and CDR2 is FYNNEI. The CDR3 sequence is 13 residues long. With 5 bases removed from V and 4 bases from J, the gap between germline ends came to 8 bases. CDR3: CASSRGLNEKLFF. As DNA, the CDR3 is TGTGCCAGCAGTCGCGGACTTAATGAAAAACTGTTTTTT.